This TCR beta chain was observed in a study of CXCR3-negative and CXCR3-positive naive CD8 T cells. Notes on the study in general: CXCR3-positive naive cells carried more hydrophobic TRB CDR3s than CXCR3-negative naive cells did. Naive CXCR3-negative and CXCR3-positive cells had similar TRBV-TRBJ usage; memory differed.

Identification of naive CD8+ T cells rested on CD45RO-CCR7+CD27+CD95- status. With respect to this clonotype: Its antigen is currently unknown.

With UMI labels, 5' RACE was used to prepare the TRB cDNA libraries. TCRdb re-called the 5' RACE reads; one entry per CDR3 protein, DNA not given. Its table records about 92,000 distinct CDR3 sequences. The sample taken for sequencing was naive CXCR3- CD8+ T cells from blood. Subset of the sample: CD45RO-CCR7+CD27+CD95- naive CD8+ T cells lacking CXCR3 (TNR3-). The clonotype comes from a human donor in good health. Some clones in this sample may be carry-over from other donors' samples.

The chain's CDR3 is CASSLASGNLDF. The rearrangement uses TRBV13 and TRBJ1-1. This CDR3 comprises 12 residues. Germline assignment: CDR1 PRHDT and CDR2 FYEKMQ (reference sequence).